This entry lists 32 T cell receptor beta chains sequenced from one sample in a study of blood T cell repertoires in COVID-19. The method was immunoSEQ multiplex PCR; TCRdb's version includes in-frame clones alone and lacks a portion of them. The table records fewer than 250,000 clones, 88% of them present only once. Sequencing was performed on peripheral blood. These receptors all come from a young man with acute or convalescent COVID-19.

The V call is TRBV18, the J call TRBJ2-3; perhaps TRBD2 as D (6 bases). The CDR3 covers 14 residues. The V end was cut by 3 bases, the J end by 2 bases, with 9 bases between. Germline loops: CDR1 KGHSH, CDR2 LQKENI. Written as DNA, the CDR3 is TGTGCCAGCTCACCTCGGAGGGACACAGATACGCAGTATTTT. It codes for CASSPRRDTDTQYF.

This rearrangement joins TRBV11-2 to TRBJ2-1; TRBD1 aligns across 12 bases. CDR1 is SGHAT and CDR2 is FQNNGV in the germline V gene. The CDR3 has 14 amino acids. The J segment lost 8 bases and the V segment lost 6 bases, leaving 5 bases of the junction unmatched. This CDR3 reads CASSRDRGLDEQFF. The CDR3, as DNA: TGTGCCAGCAGTCGGGACAGGGGGCTCGATGAGCAGTTCTTC.

The chain employs TRBV28 and TRBJ2-7; D might be TRBD1 (5 bases). The germline V gene has CDR1 MDHEN and CDR2 SYDVKM. This CDR3 has 15 residues. With 7 bases removed from V and 3 bases from J, the gap between germline ends came to 19 bases. The CDR3 spells CASTPRQTRNYEQYF. The CDR3 region has the DNA TGTGCCAGCACCCCCCGACAGACAAGAAACTACGAGCAGTACTTC.

The chain employs TRBV7-9 and TRBJ2-2; 12 nucleotides line up with TRBD1. Germline CDR1 SEHNR, CDR2 FQNEAQ (reference sequence). With V trimmed by 3 bases and J by 7 bases, 6 bases remained unmatched. This CDR3 is 16 amino acids long. CDR3: CASSLWDRGLNGELFF. As DNA, the CDR3 is TGTGCCAGCAGCTTGTGGGACAGGGGGCTAAACGGGGAGCTGTTTTTT. The entire variable domain, with the rest obtained from reference TRBV7-9 and TRBJ2-2, is as follows: DTGVSQNPRHKITKRGQNVTFRCDPISEHNRLYWYRQTLGQGPEFLTYFQNEAQLEKSRLLSDRFSAERPKGSFSTLEIQRTEQGDSAMYLCASSLWDRGLNGELFFGEGSRLTVL.

The chain couples TRBV28 to TRBJ1-5; TRBD1 aligns across 7 bases. V was clipped by 2 bases and J by 8 bases; unmatched bases: 6. The CDR3 loop spans 14 amino acids. Germline values: CDR1 MDHEN, CDR2 SYDVKM. In DNA, the CDR3 is TGTGCCAGCAGTTTAAACACAGGGGTCGAGCCCCAGCATTTT. It is translated as CASSLNTGVEPQHF.

CDR3 nucleotide sequence: TGTGCCTGGAGCGACGACAGGGGCACTCAGCCCCAGCATTTT. It specifies CAWSDDRGTQPQHF. The rearrangement joins TRBV30 to TRBJ1-5; 8 bases map to TRBD1. This CDR3 has 14 amino acids. Unmatched junction bases numbered 7, after V lost 3 bases and J lost 6 bases. Per germline, CDR1 GTSNPN and CDR2 SVGIG (reference sequence).

The CDR3 loop is CASSTVYEQYF. The CDR3, as DNA: TGTGCCAGCAGCACCGTCTACGAGCAGTACTTC. V usage is TRBV21-1 and J usage is TRBJ2-7; the DNA was not used to check the table's D call, TRBD2. TRBV21-1 is described as a pseudogene. This CDR3 spans 11 amino acids.

This chain connects TRBV5-1 to TRBJ1-4, with a possible D match to TRBD1 (5 bases). The germline V and J ends were trimmed by 3 bases and 0 bases, with 18 bases remaining between them. The CDR3 has 18 residues. Germline V CDR1 and CDR2: SGHRS, YFSETQ. The CDR3 bases are TGCGCCAGCAGCTCCCAACCTACAGGACCTGCAACTAATGAAAAACTGTTTTTT. Translation: CASSSQPTGPATNEKLFF.

This chain links TRBV10-3 with TRBJ1-5; no firm D call. V lost 2 bases and J 1 base, leaving 6 bases between the germline ends. This CDR3 is built from 14 residues. The germline gives CDR1 ENHRY, CDR2 SYGVKD. Here the CDR3 DNA reads TGTGCCATCAGTGAGGTCCAGAGCAATCAGCCCCAGCATTTT. Translating gives CAISEVQSNQPQHF.

The J gene is TRBJ2-1, the V gene TRBV5-1; 11 positions match TRBD2. The CDR3 is 16 amino acids. With V trimmed by 4 bases and J by 6 bases, 9 bases remained unmatched. Germline V CDR1 and CDR2: SGHRS, YFSETQ. CDR3 sequence: CASSIGNSGRANEQFF. CDR3 DNA sequence: TGCGCCAGCAGCATAGGAAATAGCGGGAGGGCCAATGAGCAGTTCTTC.

The rearrangement uses TRBV5-4 and TRBJ2-1; a weak D match, TRBD2 (6 bases). Germline CDR1 SGHNT, CDR2 YYREEE (reference sequence). The CDR3 runs 14 residues. Trimming removed 4 bases from V and 8 bases from J, with 16 bases in between. CDR3 sequence: CASSETSSSDEQFF. CDR3 nucleotide sequence: TGTGCCAGCAGCGAGACTAGTTCTAGCGATGAGCAGTTCTTC.

The chain recombines TRBV28 with TRBJ2-2; 11 bases are shared with TRBD2. This CDR3 comprises 14 residues. With 6 bases clipped from V and 7 bases from J, the junction kept 4 bases outside the gene matches. Germline CDR1 reads MDHEN; CDR2 reads SYDVKM. CDR3 sequence reads: CASSRLAGYGELFF. The CDR3 DNA sequence: TGTGCCAGCAGCCGACTAGCGGGGTACGGGGAGCTGTTTTTT.

J is TRBJ1-1 and V is TRBV3-1 (or the pseudogene TRBV3-2); D perhaps matches TRBD1 (6 bases). CDR1 and CDR2 from the germline V gene are LGHDT and YNNKEL (reference sequence). The CDR3 length is 15 residues. Trimming removed 5 bases at V and 1 base at J, with 14 bases between. The CDR3 DNA is TGTGCCAGCAGCTACCGGGACACGTCGAACACTGAAGCTTTCTTT. Amino acid sequence: CASSYRDTSNTEAFF.

This clone appeared a single time. V is TRBV10-1 and J is TRBJ2-3; D perhaps matches TRBD1 (5 bases). Trimming shortened V by 5 bases and J by 0 bases, and 15 bases separated the two germline ends. The CDR3 length is 16 residues. Germline CDR1 WNHNN, CDR2 SYGVQD (reference sequence). This CDR3 reads CASSWKQGGSTDTQYF. The CDR3 nucleotides are TGCGCCAGCAGTTGGAAGCAGGGTGGTAGCACAGATACGCAGTATTTT.

The V gene is TRBV29-1, the J gene TRBJ2-1; D may be TRBD1 (7 bases). Germline V gene lookup returns CDR1 SQVTM and CDR2 ANQGSEA. V was pared by 5 bases and J by 6 bases, with 14 bases between. The CDR3 is 13 residues long. The CDR3 protein is CSVRQGGFNEQFF. CDR3 nucleotide sequence: TGCAGCGTTCGACAGGGAGGATTCAATGAGCAGTTCTTC.

The V and J genes are TRBV5-4 and TRBJ1-1; TRBD1 might be the D (6 bases). CDR3 length equals 14 residues. The V and J ends lost 4 bases and 0 bases respectively, with 10 bases between them. CDR1 SGHNT and CDR2 YYREEE come from the germline V gene (reference sequence). Written as DNA, the CDR3 is TGTGCCAGCAGCCGACAGGTTTTGAACACTGAAGCTTTCTTT. This gives the protein CASSRQVLNTEAFF.

On this clone: Germline and junction disagree at one end, which may indicate a read error. V is TRBV7-3 and J is TRBJ1-2, with 9 bases aligning to TRBD1. Germline CDR1 SGHTA, CDR2 FQGTGA. The CDR3 length is 13 residues. As DNA, the CDR3 is TGTGCCAGCAGCTCCCGGGACAGGGAATTTTTCTCCTTC. Translation: CASSSRDREFFSF.

Comments on this clone: Other DNA sequences in the same sample also yield this CDR3. This rearrangement joins TRBV5-4 to TRBJ2-7; 12 bases are shared with TRBD1. With V trimmed by 4 bases and J by 2 bases, 4 bases remained unmatched. Germline lookup yields CDR1 SGHNT and CDR2 YYREEE (reference sequence). The CDR3 has 15 amino acids. The CDR3 DNA follows: TGTGCCAGCAGCGGGGGGACAGGGGGCCCCTACGAGCAGTACTTC. Translated, it gives CASSGGTGGPYEQYF.

V is TRBV6-5 and J is TRBJ2-3, with a tentative D call TRBD1 (7 bases). V was trimmed by 7 bases and J by 0 bases, leaving 11 bases between them. Germline CDR1 is MNHEY and CDR2 is SVGAGI. The length of the CDR3 is 14 residues. For the CDR3, the DNA is TGTGCCAGCACGGCAGGGGGGAGCACAGATACGCAGTATTTT. Translating gives CASTAGGSTDTQYF.

This chain joins TRBV29-1 and TRBJ1-2; possibly TRBD1 for D (6 bases). Germline V lookup: CDR1 SQVTM, CDR2 ANQGSEA. V was clipped by 7 bases and J by 6 bases, with 12 bases between them. This CDR3 spans 11 amino acids. CDR3 amino acids: CSGGQNDGYTF. Here the CDR3 DNA reads TGCAGCGGTGGACAGAACGATGGCTACACCTTC.

The chain is built from TRBV15 and TRBJ2-3, with 7 bases fitting TRBD1. V shed 11 bases and J 2 bases; nucleotides not matched to a gene: 10. Germline V gene sequence: CDR1 LNHNV, CDR2 YYDKDF (reference sequence). This CDR3 has 14 residues. As DNA, the CDR3 is TGTGCCTCCACAGGGGACCCTCACACAGATACGCAGTATTTT. It yields the protein CASTGDPHTDTQYF.

This chain uses TRBV28 with TRBJ2-6; TRBD1 aligns across 8 bases. The CDR3 sequence is 18 residues long. The ends lost 6 bases at V and 0 bases at J; junction bases unmatched: 10. Per germline, CDR1 MDHEN and CDR2 SYDVKM. The CDR3 bases are TGTGCCAGCAGACATCGGACAGGGATTACCTCTGGGGCCAACGTCCTGACTTTC. Its protein is CASRHRTGITSGANVLTF.

In its sample, this clone was seen a few times. CDR3 region: CASSYGTATKLYGEQYF. The CDR3 region has the DNA TGTGCCAGCAGCTACGGGACAGCCACAAAACTCTACGGTGAGCAGTACTTC. V is TRBV5-6 and J is TRBJ2-7, with TRBD1 matching 7 bases. CDR1 and CDR2 (germline): SGHDT, YYEEEE. The CDR3 runs to 17 residues. V lost 3 bases and J lost 7; bases outside the gene matches: 19.

This chain uses TRBV6-5 with TRBJ1-2; D is ambiguous. Germline CDR1 MNHEY, CDR2 SVGAGI. The V and J ends lost 2 bases and 7 bases respectively, with 14 bases between them. This CDR3 comprises 14 residues. In DNA form, the CDR3 reads TGTGCCAGCAGTTACGCCGATGAGCAACGTGGCTACACCTTC. Protein product: CASSYADEQRGYTF.

This clone was counted between two and nine times. J is TRBJ2-3 and V is TRBV11-2; D ambiguous. The germline V and J ends were trimmed by 6 bases and 0 bases, with 10 bases remaining between them. Germline CDR1 and CDR2: SGHAT and FQNNGV. There are 14 residues in the CDR3. The CDR3 here is CASRYSLSTDTQYF. CDR3 in DNA: TGTGCCAGCAGATATAGCCTTAGCACAGATACGCAGTATTTT.

The V and J genes are TRBV5-4 and TRBJ2-5, with 8 bases matching TRBD2. The CDR3 runs 16 residues. Trimming removed 0 bases from V and 2 bases from J; junction bases left unmatched: 6. Germline loops: CDR1 SGHNT, CDR2 YYREEE (reference sequence). The CDR3 here is CASSLGGASGQETQYF. The CDR3 region has the DNA TGTGCCAGCAGCTTGGGAGGGGCTAGCGGGCAAGAGACCCAGTACTTC.

V is TRBV9 and J is TRBJ2-1, with D unclear. The CDR3 is 16 amino acids. V was clipped by 3 bases and J by 0 bases, with 13 bases between them. Germline loops: CDR1 SGDLS, CDR2 YYNGEE. The chain's CDR3 is CASSERLRSSYNEQFF. In nucleotides, the CDR3 is TGTGCCAGCAGCGAACGACTGCGTTCCTCCTACAATGAGCAGTTCTTC.

The V gene is TRBV5-6, the J gene TRBJ2-3, with D hard to call. CDR1 and CDR2 from the germline V gene are SGHDT and YYEEEE. V was cut by 6 bases and J by 6 bases, with 14 bases left in between. The CDR3 is made up of 13 amino acids. The CDR3 here is CASTANWADTQYF. In DNA form, the CDR3 reads TGTGCCAGCACCGCCAATTGGGCGGATACGCAGTATTTT.

The chain employs TRBV7-6 and TRBJ2-5; D might be TRBD1 (6 bases). This CDR3 spans 14 amino acids. Germline CDR1 and CDR2: SGHVS and FNYEAQ. V was shortened by 2 bases and J by 2 bases, with 9 bases between the two germline ends. This CDR3 is CASSLKGGQETQYF. Here the CDR3 DNA reads TGTGCCAGCAGCTTAAAAGGGGGTCAAGAGACCCAGTACTTC.

The chain's CDR3 is CSVEETGGTSYEQYF. The CDR3 nucleotides read TGCAGCGTTGAGGAGACAGGGGGGACCTCCTACGAGCAGTACTTC. The rearrangement uses TRBV29-1 and TRBJ2-7; 9 nucleotides match TRBD1. The length of the CDR3 is 15 residues. CDR1 is SQVTM and CDR2 is ANQGSEA in the germline V gene. V was pared by 3 bases and J by 0 bases, with 6 bases of the junction left unmatched.

This chain connects TRBV27 to TRBJ1-2, with a tentative D call TRBD1 (6 bases). V gave up 3 bases and J gave up 1 base, with 21 bases separating them. CDR3 size: 18 residues. Germline-derived CDR1 and CDR2 are MNHEY and SMNVEV (reference sequence). The CDR3 loop reads CASSFRQQGRWGNYGYTF. DNA of the CDR3: TGTGCCAGCAGTTTCCGACAACAGGGCCGGTGGGGTAACTATGGCTACACCTTC.

V usage is TRBV9 and J usage is TRBJ1-1, with D possibly TRBD1 on 5 matching bases. This CDR3 spans 15 amino acids. Germline values: CDR1 SGDLS, CDR2 YYNGEE. Trimming removed 0 bases from V and 4 bases from J, with 13 bases in between. CDR3 sequence reads: CASSVDGQGGTEAFF. Here the CDR3 DNA reads TGTGCCAGCAGCGTAGACGGTCAGGGTGGCACTGAAGCTTTCTTT.